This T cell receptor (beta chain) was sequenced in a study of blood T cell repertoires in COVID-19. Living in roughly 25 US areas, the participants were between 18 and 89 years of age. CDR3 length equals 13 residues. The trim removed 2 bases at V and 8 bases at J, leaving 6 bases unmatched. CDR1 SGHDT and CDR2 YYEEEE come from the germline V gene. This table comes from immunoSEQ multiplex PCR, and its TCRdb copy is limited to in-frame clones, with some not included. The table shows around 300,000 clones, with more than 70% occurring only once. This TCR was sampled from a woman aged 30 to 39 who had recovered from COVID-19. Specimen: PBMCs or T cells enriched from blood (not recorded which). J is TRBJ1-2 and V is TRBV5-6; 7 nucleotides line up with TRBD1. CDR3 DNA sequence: TGTGCCAGCAGCTTCGACAGGGCCCAAGGCTACACCTTC. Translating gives CASSFDRAQGYTF. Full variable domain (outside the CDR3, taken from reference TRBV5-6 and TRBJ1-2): DAGVTQSPTHLIKTRGQQVTLRCSPKSGHDTVSWYQQALGQGPQFIFQYYEEEERQRGNFPDRFSGHQFPNYSSELNVNALLLGDSALYLCASSFDRAQGYTFGSGTRLTVV.